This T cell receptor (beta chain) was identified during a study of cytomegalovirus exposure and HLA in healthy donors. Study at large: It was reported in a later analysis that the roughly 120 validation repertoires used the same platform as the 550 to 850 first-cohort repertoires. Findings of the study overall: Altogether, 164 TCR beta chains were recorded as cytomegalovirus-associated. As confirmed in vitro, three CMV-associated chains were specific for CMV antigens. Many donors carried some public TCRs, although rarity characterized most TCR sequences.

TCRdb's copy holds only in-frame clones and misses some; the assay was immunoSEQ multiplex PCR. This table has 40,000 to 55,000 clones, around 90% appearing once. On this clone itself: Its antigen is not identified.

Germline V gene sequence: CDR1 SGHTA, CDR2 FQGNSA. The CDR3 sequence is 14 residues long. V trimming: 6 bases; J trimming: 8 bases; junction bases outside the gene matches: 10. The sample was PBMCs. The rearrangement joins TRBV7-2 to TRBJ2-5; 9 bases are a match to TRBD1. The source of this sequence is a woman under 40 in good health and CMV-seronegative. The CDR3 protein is CASSSMPGQGTQYF. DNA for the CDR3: TGTGCCAGCAGTTCGATGCCGGGACAGGGTACCCAGTACTTC. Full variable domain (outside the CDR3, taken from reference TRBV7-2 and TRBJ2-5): GAGVSQSPSNKVTEKGKDVELRCDPISGHTALYWYRQSLGQGLEFLIYFQGNSAPDKSGLPSDRFSAERTGGSVSTLTIQRTQQEDSAVYLCASSSMPGQGTQYFGPGTRLLVL.